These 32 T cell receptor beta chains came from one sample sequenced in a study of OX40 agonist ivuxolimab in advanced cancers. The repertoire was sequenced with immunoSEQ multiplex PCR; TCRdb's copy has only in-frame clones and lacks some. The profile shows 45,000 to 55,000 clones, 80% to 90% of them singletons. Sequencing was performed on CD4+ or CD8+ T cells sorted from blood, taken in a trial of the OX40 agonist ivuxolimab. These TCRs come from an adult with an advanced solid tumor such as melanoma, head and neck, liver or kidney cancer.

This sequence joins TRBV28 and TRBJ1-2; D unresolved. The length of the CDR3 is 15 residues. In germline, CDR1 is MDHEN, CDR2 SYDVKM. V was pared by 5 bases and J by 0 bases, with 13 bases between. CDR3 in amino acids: CASSPWTGANYGYTF. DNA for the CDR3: TGTGCCAGCAGTCCTTGGACGGGAGCTAACTATGGCTACACCTTC.

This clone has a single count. This chain's CDR3 is CSVRVPVRGEQFF. Here the CDR3 DNA reads TGCAGCGTGAGGGTCCCAGTCCGGGGGGAGCAGTTCTTC. The rearrangement uses TRBV29-1 and TRBJ2-1, with a tentative D call TRBD2 (6 bases). Trimming took 6 bases from V and 10 from J, leaving 19 bases between them. The CDR3 sequence is 13 residues long. The germline V gene encodes CDR1 SQVTM and CDR2 ANQGSEA.

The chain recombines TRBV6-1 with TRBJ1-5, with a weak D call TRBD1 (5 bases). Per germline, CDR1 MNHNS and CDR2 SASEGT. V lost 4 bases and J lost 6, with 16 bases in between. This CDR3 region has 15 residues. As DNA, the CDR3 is TGTGCCAGCAGTGGATCGTACCAGGGAGGTCAGCCCCAGCATTTT. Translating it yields CASSGSYQGGQPQHF.

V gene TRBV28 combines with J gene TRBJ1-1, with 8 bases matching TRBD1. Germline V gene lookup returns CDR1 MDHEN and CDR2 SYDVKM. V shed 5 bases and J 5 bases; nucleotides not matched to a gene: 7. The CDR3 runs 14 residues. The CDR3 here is CASSLRQGQTEAFF. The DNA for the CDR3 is TGTGCCAGCAGTCTTCGACAGGGGCAGACTGAAGCTTTCTTT.

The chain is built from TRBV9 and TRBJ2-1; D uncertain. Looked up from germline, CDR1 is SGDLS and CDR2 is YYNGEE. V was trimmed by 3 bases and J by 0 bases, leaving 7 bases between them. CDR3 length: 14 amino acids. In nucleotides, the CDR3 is TGTGCCAGCAGCGGAACGGGCTCCTACAATGAGCAGTTCTTC. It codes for CASSGTGSYNEQFF.

The DNA of the CDR3 is TGCAGCGTTGAAGATAGCGGGAGGGGGGACGAGCAGTACTTC. This sequence encodes CSVEDSGRGDEQYF. V is TRBV29-1 and J is TRBJ2-7; TRBD2 aligns across 11 bases. CDR1 is SQVTM, CDR2 ANQGSEA, per germline. The trim removed 0 bases at V and 5 bases at J, leaving 3 bases unmatched. The CDR3 spans 14 residues.

CDR3 nucleotides: TGTGCCATCAGGGGACAGGGGAATGAAAAACTGTTTTTT. Translated: CAIRGQGNEKLFF. The rearrangement uses TRBV10-3 and TRBJ1-4, with TRBD1 matching 10 bases. V shed 6 bases, J shed 5 bases, and the junction held 0 bases outside the gene matches. The CDR3 loop spans 13 amino acids. Germline-derived CDR1 and CDR2 are ENHRY and SYGVKD.

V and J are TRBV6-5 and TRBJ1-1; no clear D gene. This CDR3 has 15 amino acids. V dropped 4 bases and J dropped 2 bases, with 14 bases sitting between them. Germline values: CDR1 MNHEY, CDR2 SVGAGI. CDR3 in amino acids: CASSSGRIINTEAFF. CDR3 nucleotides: TGTGCCAGCAGTTCAGGACGGATAATCAACACTGAAGCTTTCTTT.

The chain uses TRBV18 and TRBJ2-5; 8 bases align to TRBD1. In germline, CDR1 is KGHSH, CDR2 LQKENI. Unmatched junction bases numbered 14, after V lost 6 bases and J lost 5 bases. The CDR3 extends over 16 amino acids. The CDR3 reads CASSPPGTGGGETQYF. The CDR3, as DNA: TGTGCCAGCTCCCCCCCCGGGACAGGTGGAGGGGAGACCCAGTACTTC.

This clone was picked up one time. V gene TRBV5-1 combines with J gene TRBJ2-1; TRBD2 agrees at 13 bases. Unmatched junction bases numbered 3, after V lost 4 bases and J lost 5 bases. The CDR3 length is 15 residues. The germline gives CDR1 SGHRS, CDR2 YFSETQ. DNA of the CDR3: TGCGCCAGCAGCGCCGGGACTAGCGGGAACAATGAGCAGTTCTTC. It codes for CASSAGTSGNNEQFF.

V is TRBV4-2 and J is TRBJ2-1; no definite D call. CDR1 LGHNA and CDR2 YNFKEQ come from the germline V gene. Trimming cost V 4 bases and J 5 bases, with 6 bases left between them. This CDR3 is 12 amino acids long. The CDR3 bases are TGTGCCAGCAGCCTGGACCACAATGAGCAGTTCTTC. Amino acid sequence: CASSLDHNEQFF.

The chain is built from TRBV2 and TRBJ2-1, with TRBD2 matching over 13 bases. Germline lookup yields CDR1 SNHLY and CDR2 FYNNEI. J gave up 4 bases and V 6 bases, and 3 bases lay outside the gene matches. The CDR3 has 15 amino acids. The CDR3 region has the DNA TGTGCCAGCAGCAGGACTAGCGGGGGATACAATGAGCAGTTCTTC. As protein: CASSRTSGGYNEQFF.

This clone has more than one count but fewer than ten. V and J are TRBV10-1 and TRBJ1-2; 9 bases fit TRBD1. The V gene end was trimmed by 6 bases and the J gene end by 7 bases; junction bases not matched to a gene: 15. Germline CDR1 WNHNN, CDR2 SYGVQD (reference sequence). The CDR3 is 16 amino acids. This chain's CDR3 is CASSLTRDRADPGYTF. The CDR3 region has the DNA TGCGCCAGCAGCCTCACCCGGGACAGGGCGGATCCTGGCTACACCTTC.

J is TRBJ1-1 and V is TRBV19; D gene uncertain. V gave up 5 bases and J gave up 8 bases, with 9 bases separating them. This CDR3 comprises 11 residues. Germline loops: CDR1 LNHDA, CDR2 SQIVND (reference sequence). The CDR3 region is CASSVGREAFF. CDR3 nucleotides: TGTGCCAGTAGTGTTGGCCGGGAAGCTTTCTTT.

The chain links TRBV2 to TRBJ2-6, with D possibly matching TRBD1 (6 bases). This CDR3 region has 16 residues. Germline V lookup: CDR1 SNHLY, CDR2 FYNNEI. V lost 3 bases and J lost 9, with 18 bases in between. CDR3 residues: CASSDLIRDIDNVLTF. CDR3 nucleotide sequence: TGTGCCAGCAGTGATTTAATACGGGACATTGACAACGTCCTGACTTTC.

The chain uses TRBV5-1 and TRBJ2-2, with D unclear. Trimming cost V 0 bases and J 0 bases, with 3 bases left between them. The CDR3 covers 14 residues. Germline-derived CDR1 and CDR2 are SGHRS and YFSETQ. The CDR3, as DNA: TGCGCCAGCAGCTTGGGATCGAACACCGGGGAGCTGTTTTTT. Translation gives CASSLGSNTGELFF.

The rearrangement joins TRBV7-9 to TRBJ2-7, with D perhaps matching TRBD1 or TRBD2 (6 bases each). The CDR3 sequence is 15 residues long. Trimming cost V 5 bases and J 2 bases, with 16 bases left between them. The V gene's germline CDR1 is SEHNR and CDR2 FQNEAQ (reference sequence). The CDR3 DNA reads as TGTGCCAGCAGCCTTAGCGGAGGGGGGACCTACGAGCAGTACTTC. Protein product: CASSLSGGGTYEQYF.

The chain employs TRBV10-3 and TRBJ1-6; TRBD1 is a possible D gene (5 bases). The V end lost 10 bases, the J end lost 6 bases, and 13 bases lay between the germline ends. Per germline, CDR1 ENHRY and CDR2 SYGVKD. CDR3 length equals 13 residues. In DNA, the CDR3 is TGTGCCACTAGGGACCCTGTTAATTCACCCCTCCACTTT. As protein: CATRDPVNSPLHF.

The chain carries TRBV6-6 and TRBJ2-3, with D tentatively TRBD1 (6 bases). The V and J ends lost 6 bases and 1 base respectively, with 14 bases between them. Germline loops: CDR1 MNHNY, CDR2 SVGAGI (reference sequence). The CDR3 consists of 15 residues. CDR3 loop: CASSPQGSGTDTQYF. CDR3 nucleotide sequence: TGTGCCAGCAGCCCTCAGGGGTCGGGCACAGATACGCAGTATTTT.

The CDR3 nucleotides read TGTGCCAGCAGCCGAAACAGGGACACTGAAGCTTTCTTT. Translation gives CASSRNRDTEAFF. The J gene is TRBJ1-1, the V gene TRBV11-2; D might be TRBD1 (6 bases). Germline loops: CDR1 SGHAT, CDR2 FQNNGV. Deletions cut 5 bases from V and 3 bases from J, with 10 bases between. The CDR3 has 13 amino acids.

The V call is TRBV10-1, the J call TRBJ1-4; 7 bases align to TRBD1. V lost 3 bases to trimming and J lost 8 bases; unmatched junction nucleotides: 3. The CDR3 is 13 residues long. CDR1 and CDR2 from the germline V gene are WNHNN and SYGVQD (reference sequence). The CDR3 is CASSEQGIEKLFF. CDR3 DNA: TGCGCCAGCAGTGAACAGGGGATCGAAAAACTGTTTTTT.

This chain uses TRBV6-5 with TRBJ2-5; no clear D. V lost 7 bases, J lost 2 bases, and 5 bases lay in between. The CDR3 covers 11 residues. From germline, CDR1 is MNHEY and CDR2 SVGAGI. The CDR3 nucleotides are TGTGCCAGCAAAACACAAGAGACCCAGTACTTC. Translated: CASKTQETQYF.

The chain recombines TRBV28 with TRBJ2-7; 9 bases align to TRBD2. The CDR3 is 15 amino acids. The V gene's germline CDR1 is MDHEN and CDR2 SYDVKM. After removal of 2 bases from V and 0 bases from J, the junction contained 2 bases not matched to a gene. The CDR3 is CASSLVAGASYEQYF. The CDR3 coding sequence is TGTGCCAGCAGTTTAGTAGCGGGGGCCTCCTACGAGCAGTACTTC.

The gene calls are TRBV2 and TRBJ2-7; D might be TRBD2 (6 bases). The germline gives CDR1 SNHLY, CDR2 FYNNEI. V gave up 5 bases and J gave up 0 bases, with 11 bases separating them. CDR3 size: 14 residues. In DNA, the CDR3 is TGTGCCAGCAGTTCGCGGGGTAGCTCCTACGAGCAGTACTTC. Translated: CASSSRGSSYEQYF.

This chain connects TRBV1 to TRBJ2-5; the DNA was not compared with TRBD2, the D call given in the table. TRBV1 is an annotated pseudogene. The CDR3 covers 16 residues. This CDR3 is CTSSQRLAGGWKTQYF. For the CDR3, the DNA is TGCACCAGCAGCCAGAGATTAGCGGGAGGATGGAAGACCCAGTACTTC.

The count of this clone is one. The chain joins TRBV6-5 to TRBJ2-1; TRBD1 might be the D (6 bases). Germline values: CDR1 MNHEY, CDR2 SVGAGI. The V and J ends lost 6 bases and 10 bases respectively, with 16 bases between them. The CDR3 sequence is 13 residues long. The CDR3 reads CASRGTGHREQFF. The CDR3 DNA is TGTGCCAGCAGGGGTACAGGGCATCGGGAGCAGTTCTTC.

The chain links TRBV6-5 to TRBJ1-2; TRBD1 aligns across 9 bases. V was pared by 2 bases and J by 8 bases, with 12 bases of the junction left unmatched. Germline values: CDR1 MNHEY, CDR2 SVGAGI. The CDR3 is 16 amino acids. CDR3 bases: TGTGCCAGCAGTTACGCGACCATACAGGGGGCGGGAGGCTACACCTTC. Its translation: CASSYATIQGAGGYTF.

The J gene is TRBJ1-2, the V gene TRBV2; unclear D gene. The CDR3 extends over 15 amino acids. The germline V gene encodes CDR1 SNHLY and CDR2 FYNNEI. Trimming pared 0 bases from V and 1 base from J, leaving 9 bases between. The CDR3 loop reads CASSEAEQRNYGYTF. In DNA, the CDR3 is TGTGCCAGCAGTGAAGCTGAGCAGCGTAACTATGGCTACACCTTC. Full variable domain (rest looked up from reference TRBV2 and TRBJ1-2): EPEVTQTPSHQVTQMGQEVILRCVPISNHLYFYWYRQILGQKVEFLVSFYNNEISEKSEIFDDQFSVERPDGSNFTLKIRSTKLEDSAMYFCASSEAEQRNYGYTFGSGTRLTVV.

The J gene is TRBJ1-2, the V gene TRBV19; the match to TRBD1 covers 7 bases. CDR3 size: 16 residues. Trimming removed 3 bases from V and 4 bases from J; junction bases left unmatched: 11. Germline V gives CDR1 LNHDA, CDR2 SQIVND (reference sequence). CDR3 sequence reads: CASSMTVTGSSYGYTF. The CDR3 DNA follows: TGTGCCAGTAGTATGACCGTGACAGGGTCTTCCTATGGCTACACCTTC.

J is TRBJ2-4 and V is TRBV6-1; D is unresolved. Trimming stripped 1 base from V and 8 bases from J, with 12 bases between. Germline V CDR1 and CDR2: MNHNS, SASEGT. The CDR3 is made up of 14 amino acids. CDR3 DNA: TGTGCCAGCAGTGAAGGTCGGTCGTGGGACATTCAGTACTTC. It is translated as CASSEGRSWDIQYF.

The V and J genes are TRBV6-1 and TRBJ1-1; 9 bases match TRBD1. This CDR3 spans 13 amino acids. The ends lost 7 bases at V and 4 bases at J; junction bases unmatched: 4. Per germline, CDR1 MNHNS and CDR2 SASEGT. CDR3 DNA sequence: TGTGCCAGCATAGGGACAGGGACCACTGAAGCTTTCTTT. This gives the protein CASIGTGTTEAFF.

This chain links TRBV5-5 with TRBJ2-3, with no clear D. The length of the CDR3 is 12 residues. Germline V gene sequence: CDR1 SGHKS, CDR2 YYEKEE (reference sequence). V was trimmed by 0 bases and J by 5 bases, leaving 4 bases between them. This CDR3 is CASSLAVDTQYF. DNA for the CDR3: TGTGCCAGCAGCTTGGCCGTAGATACGCAGTATTTT.